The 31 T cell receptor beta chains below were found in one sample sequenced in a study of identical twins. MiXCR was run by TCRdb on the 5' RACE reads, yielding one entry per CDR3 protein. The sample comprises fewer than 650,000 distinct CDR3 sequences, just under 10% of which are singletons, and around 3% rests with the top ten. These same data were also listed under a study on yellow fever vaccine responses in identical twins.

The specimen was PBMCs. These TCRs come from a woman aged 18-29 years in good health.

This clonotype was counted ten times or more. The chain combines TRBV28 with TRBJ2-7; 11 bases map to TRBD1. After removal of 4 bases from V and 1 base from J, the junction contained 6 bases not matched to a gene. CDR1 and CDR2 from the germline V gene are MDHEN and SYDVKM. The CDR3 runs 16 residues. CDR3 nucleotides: TGTGCCAGCAGTTCCCCGGGACAGGGGGTTTCCTACGAGCAGTACTTC. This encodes CASSSPGQGVSYEQYF.

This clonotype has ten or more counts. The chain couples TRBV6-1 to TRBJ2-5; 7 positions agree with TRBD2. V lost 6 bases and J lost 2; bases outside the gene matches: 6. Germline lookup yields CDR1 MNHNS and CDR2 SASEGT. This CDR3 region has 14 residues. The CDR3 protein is CASSRPGGQETQYF. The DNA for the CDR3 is TGTGCCAGCAGCCGGCCGGGAGGTCAAGAGACCCAGTACTTC.

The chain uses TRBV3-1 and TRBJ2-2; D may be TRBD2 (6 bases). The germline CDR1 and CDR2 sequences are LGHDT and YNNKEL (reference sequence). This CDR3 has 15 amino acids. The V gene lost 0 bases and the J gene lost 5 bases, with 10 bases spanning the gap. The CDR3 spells CASSQDFRETGELFF. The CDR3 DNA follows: TGTGCCAGCAGCCAAGATTTTCGGGAGACCGGGGAGCTGTTTTTT.

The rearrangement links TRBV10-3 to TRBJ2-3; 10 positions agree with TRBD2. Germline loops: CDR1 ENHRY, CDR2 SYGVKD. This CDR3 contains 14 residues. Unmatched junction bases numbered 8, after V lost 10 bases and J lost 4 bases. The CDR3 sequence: CATRLAGTSDTQYF. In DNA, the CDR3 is TGTGCCACTAGACTAGCGGGTACCTCAGATACGCAGTATTTT.

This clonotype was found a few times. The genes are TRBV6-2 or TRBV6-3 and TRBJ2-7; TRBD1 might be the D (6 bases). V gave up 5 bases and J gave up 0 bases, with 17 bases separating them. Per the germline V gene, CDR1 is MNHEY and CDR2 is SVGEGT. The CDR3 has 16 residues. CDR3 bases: TGTGCCAGCAGTGACGTACGGGACACCTTCTCCTACGAGCAGTACTTC. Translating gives CASSDVRDTFSYEQYF.

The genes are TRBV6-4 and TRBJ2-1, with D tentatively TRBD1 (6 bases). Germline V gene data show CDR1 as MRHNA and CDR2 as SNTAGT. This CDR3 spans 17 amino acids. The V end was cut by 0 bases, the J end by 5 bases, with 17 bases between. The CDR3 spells CASSDSTRTELNNEQFF. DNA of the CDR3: TGTGCCAGCAGTGACTCGACCCGGACAGAACTAAACAATGAGCAGTTCTTC.

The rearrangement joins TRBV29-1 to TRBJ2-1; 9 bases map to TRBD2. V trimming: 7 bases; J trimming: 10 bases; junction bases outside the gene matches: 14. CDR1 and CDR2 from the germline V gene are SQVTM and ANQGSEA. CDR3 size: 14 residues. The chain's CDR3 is CSGLASGNSGEQFF. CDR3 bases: TGCAGCGGGCTAGCTAGCGGGAATAGCGGAGAGCAGTTCTTC.

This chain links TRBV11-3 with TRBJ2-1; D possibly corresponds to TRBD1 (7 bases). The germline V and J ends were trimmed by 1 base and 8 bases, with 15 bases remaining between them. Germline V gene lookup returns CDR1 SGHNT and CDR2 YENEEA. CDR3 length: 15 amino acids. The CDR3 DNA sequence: TGTGCCAGCAGCTTAGGGAGGGACAGTTTGGATGAGCAGTTCTTC. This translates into CASSLGRDSLDEQFF. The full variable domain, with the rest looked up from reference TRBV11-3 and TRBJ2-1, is EAGVVQSPRYKIIEKKQPVAFWCNPISGHNTLYWYLQNLGQGPELLIRYENEEAVDDSQLPKDRFSAERLKGVDSTLKIQPAELGDSAVYLCASSLGRDSLDEQFFGPGTRLTVL.

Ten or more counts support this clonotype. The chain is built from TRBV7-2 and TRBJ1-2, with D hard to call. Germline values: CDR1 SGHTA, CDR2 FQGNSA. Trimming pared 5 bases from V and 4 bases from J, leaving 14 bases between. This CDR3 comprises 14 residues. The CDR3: CASSPALPFYGYTF. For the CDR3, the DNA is TGTGCCAGCAGCCCTGCACTGCCCTTCTATGGCTACACCTTC. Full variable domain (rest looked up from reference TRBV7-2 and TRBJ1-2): GAGVSQSPSNKVTEKGKDVELRCDPISGHTALYWYRQSLGQGLEFLIYFQGNSAPDKSGLPSDRFSAERTGGSVSTLTIQRTQQEDSAVYLCASSPALPFYGYTFGSGTRLTVV.

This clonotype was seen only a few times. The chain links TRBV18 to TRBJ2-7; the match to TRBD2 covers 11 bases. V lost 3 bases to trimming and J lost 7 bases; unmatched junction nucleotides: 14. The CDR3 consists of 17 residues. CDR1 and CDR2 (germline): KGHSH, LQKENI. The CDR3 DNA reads TGTGCCAGCTCACCTCTCTTACTAGCGGGAGTCCCCCGGGAGCAGTACTTC. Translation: CASSPLLLAGVPREQYF.

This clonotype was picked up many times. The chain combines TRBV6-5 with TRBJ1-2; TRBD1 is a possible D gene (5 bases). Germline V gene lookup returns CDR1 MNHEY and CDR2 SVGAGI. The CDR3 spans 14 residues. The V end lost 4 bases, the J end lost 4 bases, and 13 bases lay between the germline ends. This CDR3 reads CASSSGLWGYGYTF. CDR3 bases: TGTGCCAGCAGTTCAGGGCTCTGGGGCTATGGCTACACCTTC.

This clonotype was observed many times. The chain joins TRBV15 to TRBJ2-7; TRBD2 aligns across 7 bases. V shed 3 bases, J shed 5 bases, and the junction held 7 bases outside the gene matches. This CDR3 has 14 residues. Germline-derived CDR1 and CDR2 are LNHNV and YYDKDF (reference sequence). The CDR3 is CATSSGGGSHEQYF. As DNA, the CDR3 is TGTGCCACCAGCAGTGGGGGGGGGTCCCACGAGCAGTACTTC.

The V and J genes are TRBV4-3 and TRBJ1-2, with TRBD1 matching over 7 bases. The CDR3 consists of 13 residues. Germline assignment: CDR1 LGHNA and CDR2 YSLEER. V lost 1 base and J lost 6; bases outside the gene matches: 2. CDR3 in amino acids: CASSQGTGDGYTF. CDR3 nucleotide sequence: TGCGCCAGCAGCCAAGGTACAGGGGATGGCTACACCTTC.

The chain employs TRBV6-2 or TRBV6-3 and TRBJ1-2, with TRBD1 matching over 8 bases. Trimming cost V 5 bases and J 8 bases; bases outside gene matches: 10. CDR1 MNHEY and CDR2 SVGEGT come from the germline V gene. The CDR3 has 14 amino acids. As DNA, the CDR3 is TGTGCCAGCAGTACTTGGACAGGGAGTATCGGCTACACCTTC. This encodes CASSTWTGSIGYTF.

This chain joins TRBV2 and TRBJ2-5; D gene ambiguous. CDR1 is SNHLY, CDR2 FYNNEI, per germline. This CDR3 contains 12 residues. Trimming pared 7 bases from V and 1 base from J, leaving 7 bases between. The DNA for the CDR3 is TGTGCCAGCACGTGGTCCCAAGAGACCCAGTACTTC. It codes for CASTWSQETQYF.

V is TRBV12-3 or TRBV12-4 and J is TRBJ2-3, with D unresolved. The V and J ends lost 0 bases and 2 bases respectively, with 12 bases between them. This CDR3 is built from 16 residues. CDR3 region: CASSLAIWGSTDTQYF. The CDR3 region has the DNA TGTGCCAGCAGTTTAGCCATCTGGGGATCCACAGATACGCAGTATTTT.

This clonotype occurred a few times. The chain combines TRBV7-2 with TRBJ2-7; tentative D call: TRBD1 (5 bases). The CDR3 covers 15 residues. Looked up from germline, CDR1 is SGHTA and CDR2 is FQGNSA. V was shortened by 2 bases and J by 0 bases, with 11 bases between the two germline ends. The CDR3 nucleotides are TGTGCCAGCAGCTTAAATCCAGGGTACTCCTACGAGCAGTACTTC. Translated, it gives CASSLNPGYSYEQYF. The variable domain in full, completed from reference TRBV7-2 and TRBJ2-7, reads GAGVSQSPSNKVTEKGKDVELRCDPISGHTALYWYRQSLGQGLEFLIYFQGNSAPDKSGLPSDRFSAERTGGSVSTLTIQRTQQEDSAVYLCASSLNPGYSYEQYFGPGTRLTVT.

CDR3 in DNA: TGTGCCAGCAGCCCGACCCCACAGGGGGCAACCGGGGAGCTGTTTTTT. It yields the protein CASSPTPQGATGELFF. The chain joins TRBV5-4 to TRBJ2-2; TRBD1 agrees at 9 bases. This CDR3 is built from 16 residues. CDR1 and CDR2 (germline): SGHNT, YYREEE (reference sequence). J was trimmed by 5 bases and V by 4 bases; bases with no gene match: 9. The variable domain in full, completed from reference TRBV5-4 and TRBJ2-2, reads ETGVTQSPTHLIKTRGQQVTLRCSSQSGHNTVSWYQQALGQGPQFIFQYYREEENGRGNFPPRFSGLQFPNYSSELNVNALELDDSALYLCASSPTPQGATGELFFGEGSRLTVL.

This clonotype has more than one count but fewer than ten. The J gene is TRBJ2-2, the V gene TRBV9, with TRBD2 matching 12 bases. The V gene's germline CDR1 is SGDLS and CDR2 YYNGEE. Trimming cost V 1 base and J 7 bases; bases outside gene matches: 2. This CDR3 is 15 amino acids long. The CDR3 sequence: CASSVTSGGNGELFF. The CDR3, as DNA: TGTGCCAGCAGCGTAACTAGCGGGGGGAACGGGGAGCTGTTTTTT. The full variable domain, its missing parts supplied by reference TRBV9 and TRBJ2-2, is DSGVTQTPKHLITATGQRVTLRCSPRSGDLSVYWYQQSLDQGLQFLIQYYNGEERAKGNILERFSAQQFPDLHSELNLSSLELGDSALYFCASSVTSGGNGELFFGEGSRLTVL.

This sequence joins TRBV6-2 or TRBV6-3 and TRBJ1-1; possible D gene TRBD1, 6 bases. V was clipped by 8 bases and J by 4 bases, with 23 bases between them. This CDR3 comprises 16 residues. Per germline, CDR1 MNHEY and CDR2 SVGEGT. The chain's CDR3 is CASELGGGLGGTEAFF. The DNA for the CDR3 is TGTGCCAGCGAACTCGGGGGGGGGCTCGGAGGCACTGAAGCTTTCTTT.

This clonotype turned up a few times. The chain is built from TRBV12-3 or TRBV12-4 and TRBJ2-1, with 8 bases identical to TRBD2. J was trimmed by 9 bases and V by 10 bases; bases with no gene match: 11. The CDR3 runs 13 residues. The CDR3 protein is CATQPGGAGEQFF. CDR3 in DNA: TGTGCCACCCAACCCGGGGGGGCCGGTGAGCAGTTCTTC.

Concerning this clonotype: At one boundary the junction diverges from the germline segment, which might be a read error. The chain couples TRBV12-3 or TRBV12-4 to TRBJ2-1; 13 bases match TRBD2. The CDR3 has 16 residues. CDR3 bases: TGTGCCAGCAGTTATTCCGGGACTAGCGGGGTCAATGATCAGTTCTTC. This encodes CASSYSGTSGVNDQFF.

The CDR3 DNA is TGCGCCAGCAGCTCGGACAGGGGGGTTTTCGGTGGCTACACCTTC. This codes for CASSSDRGVFGGYTF. This rearrangement joins TRBV5-1 to TRBJ1-2; TRBD1 agrees at 10 bases. V dropped 3 bases and J dropped 7; count of bases not matched to a gene: 9. The CDR3 contains 15 residues. Germline V gene lookup returns CDR1 SGHRS and CDR2 YFSETQ. The full variable domain, completed using reference TRBV5-1 and TRBJ1-2, is KAGVTQTPRYLIKTRGQQVTLSCSPISGHRSVSWYQQTPGQGLQFLFEYFSETQRNKGNFPGRFSGRQFSNSRSEMNVSTLELGDSALYLCASSSDRGVFGGYTFGSGTRLTVV.

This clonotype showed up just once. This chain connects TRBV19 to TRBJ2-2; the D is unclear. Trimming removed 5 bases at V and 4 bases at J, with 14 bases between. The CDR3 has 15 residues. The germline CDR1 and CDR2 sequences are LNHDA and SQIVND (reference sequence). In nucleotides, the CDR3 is TGTGCCAGTAGTCCCTACGGCAGTGGCACCGGGGAGCTGTTTTTT. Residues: CASSPYGSGTGELFF.

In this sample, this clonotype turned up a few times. This CDR3 is CSASDKTSLDWDTQYF. The CDR3 nucleotides read TGCAGTGCTAGTGACAAGACTAGTCTTGATTGGGATACGCAGTATTTT. The chain recombines TRBV20-1 with TRBJ2-3; D perhaps matches TRBD2 (6 bases). V was trimmed by 3 bases and J by 6 bases, leaving 22 bases between them. The germline CDR1 and CDR2 sequences are DFQATT and SNEGSKA (reference sequence). The CDR3 spans 16 residues.

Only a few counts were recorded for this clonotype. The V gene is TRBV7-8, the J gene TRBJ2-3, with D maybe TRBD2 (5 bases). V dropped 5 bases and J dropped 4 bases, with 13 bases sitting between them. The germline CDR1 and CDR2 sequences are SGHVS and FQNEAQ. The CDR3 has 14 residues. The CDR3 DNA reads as TGTGCCAGCAGCCCATCTCCGAGGGCAGATACGCAGTATTTT. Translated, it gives CASSPSPRADTQYF.

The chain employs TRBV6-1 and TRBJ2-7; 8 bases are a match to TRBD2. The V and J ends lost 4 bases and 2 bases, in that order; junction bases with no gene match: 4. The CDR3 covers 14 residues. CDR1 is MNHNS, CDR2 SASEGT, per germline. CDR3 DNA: TGTGCCAGCAGTGCCCGACTAGCGCCCTACGAGCAGTACTTC. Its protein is CASSARLAPYEQYF.

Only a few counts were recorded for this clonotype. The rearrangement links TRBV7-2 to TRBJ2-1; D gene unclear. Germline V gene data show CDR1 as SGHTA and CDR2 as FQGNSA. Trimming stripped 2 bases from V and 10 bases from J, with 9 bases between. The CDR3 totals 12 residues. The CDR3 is CASSLKRIEQFF. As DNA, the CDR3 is TGTGCCAGCAGCTTAAAGCGTATCGAGCAGTTCTTC.

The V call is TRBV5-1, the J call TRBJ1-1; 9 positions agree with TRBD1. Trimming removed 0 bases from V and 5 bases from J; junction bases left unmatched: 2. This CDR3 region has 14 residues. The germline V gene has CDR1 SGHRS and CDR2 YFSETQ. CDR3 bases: TGCGCCAGCAGCTTGGCGGGACAGGGAACTGAAGCTTTCTTT. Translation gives CASSLAGQGTEAFF.

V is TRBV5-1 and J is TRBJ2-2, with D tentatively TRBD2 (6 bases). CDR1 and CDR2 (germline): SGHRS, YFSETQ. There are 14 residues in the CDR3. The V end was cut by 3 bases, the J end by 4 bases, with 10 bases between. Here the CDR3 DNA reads TGCGCCAGCAGCTGGAGGGAGATCACCGGGGAGCTGTTTTTT. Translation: CASSWREITGELFF.

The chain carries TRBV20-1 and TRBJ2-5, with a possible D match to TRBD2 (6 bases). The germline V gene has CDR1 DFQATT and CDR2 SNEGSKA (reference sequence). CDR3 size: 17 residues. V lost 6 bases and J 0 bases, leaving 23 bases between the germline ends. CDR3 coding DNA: TGCAGTGCCCCATCGGAGGGTCGGGGTTCCTACCAAGAGACCCAGTACTTC. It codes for CSAPSEGRGSYQETQYF.